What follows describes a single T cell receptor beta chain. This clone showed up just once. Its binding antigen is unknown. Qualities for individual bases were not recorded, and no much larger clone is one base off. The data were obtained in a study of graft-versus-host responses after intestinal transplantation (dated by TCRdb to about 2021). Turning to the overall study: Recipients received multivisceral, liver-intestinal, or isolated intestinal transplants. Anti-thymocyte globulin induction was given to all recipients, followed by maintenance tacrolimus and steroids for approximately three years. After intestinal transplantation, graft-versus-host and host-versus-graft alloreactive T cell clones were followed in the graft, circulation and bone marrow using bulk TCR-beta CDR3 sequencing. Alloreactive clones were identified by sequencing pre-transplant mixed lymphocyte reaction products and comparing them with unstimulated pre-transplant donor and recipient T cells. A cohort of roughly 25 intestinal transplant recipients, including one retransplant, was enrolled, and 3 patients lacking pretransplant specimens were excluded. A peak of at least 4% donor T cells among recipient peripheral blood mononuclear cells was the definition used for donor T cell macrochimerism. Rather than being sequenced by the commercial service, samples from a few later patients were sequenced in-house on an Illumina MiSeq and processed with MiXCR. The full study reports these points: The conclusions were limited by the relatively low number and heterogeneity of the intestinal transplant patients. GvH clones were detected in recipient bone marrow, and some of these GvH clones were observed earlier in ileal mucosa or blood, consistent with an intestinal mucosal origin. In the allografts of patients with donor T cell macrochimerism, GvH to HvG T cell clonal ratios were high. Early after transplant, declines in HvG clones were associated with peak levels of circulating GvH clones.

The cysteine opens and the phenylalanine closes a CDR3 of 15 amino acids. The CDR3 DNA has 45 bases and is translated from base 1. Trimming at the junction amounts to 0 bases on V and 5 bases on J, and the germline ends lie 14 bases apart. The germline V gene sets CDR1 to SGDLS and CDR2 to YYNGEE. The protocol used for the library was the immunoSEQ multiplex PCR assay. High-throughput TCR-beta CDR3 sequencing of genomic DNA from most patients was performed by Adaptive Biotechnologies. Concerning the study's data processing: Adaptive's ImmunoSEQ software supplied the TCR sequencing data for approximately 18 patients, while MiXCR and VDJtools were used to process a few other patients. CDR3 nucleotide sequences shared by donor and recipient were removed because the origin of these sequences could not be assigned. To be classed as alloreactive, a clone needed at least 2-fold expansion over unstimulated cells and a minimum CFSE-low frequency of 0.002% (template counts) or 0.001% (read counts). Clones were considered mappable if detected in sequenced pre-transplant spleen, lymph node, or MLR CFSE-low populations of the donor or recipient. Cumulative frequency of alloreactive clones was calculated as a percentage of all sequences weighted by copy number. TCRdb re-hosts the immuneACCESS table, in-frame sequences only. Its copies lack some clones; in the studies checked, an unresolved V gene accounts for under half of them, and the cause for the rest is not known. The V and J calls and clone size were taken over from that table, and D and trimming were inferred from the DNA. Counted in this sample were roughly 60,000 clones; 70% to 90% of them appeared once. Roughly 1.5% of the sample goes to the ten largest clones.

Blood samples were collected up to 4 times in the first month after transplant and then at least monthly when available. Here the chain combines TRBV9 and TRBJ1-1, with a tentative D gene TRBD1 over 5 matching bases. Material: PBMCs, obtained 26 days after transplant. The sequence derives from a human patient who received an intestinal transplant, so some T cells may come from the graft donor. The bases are TGTGCCAGCAGCGTAGTCGCAGGGCTTGGTACTGAAGCTTTCTTT. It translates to CASSVVAGLGTEAFF. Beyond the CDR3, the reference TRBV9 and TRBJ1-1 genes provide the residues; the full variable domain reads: DSGVTQTPKHLITATGQRVTLRCSPRSGDLSVYWYQQSLDQGLQFLIQYYNGEERAKGNILERFSAQQFPDLHSELNLSSLELGDSALYFCASSVVAGLGTEAFFGQGTRLTVV.